The T cell receptor beta chain described here comes from a study of shared clonotypes between healthy human individuals. Study-wide findings and caveats: Represented diversity (both genetic and exposure-history) was limited by the small number of donors.

A word on this clone: The antigen is unknown.

V was shortened by 7 bases and J by 4 bases, with 18 bases between the two germline ends. The CDR3 totals 14 residues. From germline, CDR1 is SQVTM and CDR2 ANQGSEA. The donor cohort consisted entirely of Caucasian adults residing in Nashville, Tennessee. The protocol was immunoSEQ multiplex PCR, while the TCRdb copy is restricted to in-frame clones and leaves out a portion. The table has approximately 2.5 million clones, 93% seen once; the top ten hold around 0.37%. The sequencing input was naive CD4+ T cells from PBMCs. Subset in this sample: CD45RA+ positively selected. This chain joins TRBV29-1 and TRBJ2-3; D is possibly TRBD2 (6 bases). The receptor was derived from a man between 18 and 35 years old in good health. Some clones in this sample may be carry-over from other donors' samples. The CDR3 sequence: CSGLGIMGSDTQYF. CDR3 coding DNA: TGCAGCGGACTAGGGATTATGGGGTCAGATACGCAGTATTTT.